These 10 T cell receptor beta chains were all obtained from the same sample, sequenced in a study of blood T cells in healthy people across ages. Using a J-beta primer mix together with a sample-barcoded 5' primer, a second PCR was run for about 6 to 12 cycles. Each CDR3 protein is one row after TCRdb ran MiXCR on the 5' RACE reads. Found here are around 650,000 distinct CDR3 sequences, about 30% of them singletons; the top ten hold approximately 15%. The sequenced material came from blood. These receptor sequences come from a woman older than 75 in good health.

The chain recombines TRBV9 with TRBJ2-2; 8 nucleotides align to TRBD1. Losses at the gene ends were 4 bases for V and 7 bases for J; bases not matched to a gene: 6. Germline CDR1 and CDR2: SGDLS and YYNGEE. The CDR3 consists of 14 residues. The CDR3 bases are TGTGCCAGCAGCATAAGACAGGGGCACGGGGAGCTGTTTTTT. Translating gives CASSIRQGHGELFF.

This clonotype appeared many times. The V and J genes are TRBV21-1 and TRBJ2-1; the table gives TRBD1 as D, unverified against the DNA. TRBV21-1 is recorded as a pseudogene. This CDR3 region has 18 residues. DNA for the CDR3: TGTGCCAGCAGCAAACGGCCGGAAGAGGGAACCTCCTACAATGAGCAGTTCTTC. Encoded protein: CASSKRPEEGTSYNEQFF.

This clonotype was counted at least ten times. The CDR3, as DNA: TGTGCCAGCAGGTTGGACAGGAGCTCCTACGAGCAGTACTTC. It specifies CASRLDRSSYEQYF. This sequence joins TRBV7-2 and TRBJ2-7, with 7 nucleotides matching TRBD1. V shed 6 bases, J shed 0 bases, and the junction held 5 bases outside the gene matches. The CDR3 runs to 14 residues. Per germline, CDR1 SGHTA and CDR2 FQGNSA.

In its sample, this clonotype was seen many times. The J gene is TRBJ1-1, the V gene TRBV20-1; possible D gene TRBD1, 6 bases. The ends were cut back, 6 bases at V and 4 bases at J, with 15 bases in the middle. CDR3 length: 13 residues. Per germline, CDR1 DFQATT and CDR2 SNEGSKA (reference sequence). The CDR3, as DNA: TGCAGTGCGGGGGGCCGGAGGAGCACTGAAGCTTTCTTT. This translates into CSAGGRRSTEAFF.

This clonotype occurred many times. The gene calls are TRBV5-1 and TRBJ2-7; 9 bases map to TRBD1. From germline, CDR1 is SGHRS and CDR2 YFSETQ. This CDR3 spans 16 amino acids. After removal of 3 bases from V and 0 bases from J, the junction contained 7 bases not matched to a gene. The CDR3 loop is CASSSRDRVTSYEQYF. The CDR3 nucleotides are TGCGCCAGCAGCTCCCGGGACAGGGTAACCTCCTACGAGCAGTACTTC.

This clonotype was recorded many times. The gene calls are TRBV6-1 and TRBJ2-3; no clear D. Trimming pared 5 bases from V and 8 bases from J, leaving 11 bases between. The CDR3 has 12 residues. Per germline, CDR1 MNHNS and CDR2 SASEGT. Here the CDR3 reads CASSPRAVTQYF. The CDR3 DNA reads TGTGCCAGCAGTCCCCGGGCCGTTACGCAGTATTTT.

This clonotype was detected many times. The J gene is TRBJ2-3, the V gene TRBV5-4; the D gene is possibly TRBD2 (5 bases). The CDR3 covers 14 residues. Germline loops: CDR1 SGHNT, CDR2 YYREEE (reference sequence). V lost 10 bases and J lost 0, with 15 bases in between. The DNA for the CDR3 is TGTGCCGCACGAGAGGGTCCTAGCACAGATACGCAGTATTTT. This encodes CAAREGPSTDTQYF.

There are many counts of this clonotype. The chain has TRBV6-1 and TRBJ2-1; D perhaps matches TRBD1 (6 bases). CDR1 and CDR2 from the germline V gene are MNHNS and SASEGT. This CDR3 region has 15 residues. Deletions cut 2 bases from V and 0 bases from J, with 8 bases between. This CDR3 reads CASSERGSSYNEQFF. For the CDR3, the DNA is TGTGCCAGCAGTGAAAGGGGGAGCTCCTACAATGAGCAGTTCTTC.

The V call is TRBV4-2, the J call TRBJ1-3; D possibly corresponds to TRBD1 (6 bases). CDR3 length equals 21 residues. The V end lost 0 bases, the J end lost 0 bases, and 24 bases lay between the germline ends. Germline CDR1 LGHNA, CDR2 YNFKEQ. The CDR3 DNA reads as TGTGCCAGCAGCCAAGAGAGGTCGGCCAGGGGCCTACTCAACTCTGGAAACACCATATATTTT. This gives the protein CASSQERSARGLLNSGNTIYF.

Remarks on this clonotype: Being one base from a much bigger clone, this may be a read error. The CDR3 protein is CASSRGIGNEKRFF. CDR3 sequence (DNA): TGTGCCAGCAGCCGGGGGATAGGGAATGAAAAACGGTTTTTT. This sequence joins TRBV7-2 and TRBJ1-4, with D tentatively TRBD1 (5 bases). There are 14 residues in the CDR3. CDR1 and CDR2 (germline): SGHTA, FQGNSA.